The 18 T cell receptor beta chains below come from one sample, sequenced in a study of CD8+ T cells in alopecia areata. Described treatment: oral pan-JAK inhibitor, 5-10 mg twice daily. RNA was isolated and reverse transcribed to cDNA, the sequencing template. The table came from immunoSEQ multiplex PCR; TCRdb's copy has only in-frame clones and leaves some out. This sample has about 100,000 clones, with 55% to 75% found just once. Sample: CD8+ T cells sorted from blood, taken at approximately week 55, from a patient treated with tofacitinib. The receptors derive from a human donor with alopecia areata.

The chain joins TRBV28 to TRBJ2-7; TRBD1 aligns across 7 bases. The J segment lost 2 bases and the V segment lost 3 bases, leaving 7 bases of the junction unmatched. The CDR3 has 15 residues. The germline V gene encodes CDR1 MDHEN and CDR2 SYDVKM. In DNA, the CDR3 is TGTGCCAGCAGTTTTTCGACAGGGAGCCCCTACGAGCAGTACTTC. Its translation is CASSFSTGSPYEQYF.

The V and J genes are TRBV2 and TRBJ1-1; D remains unclear. Trimming removed 1 base from V and 0 bases from J, with 0 bases in between. The CDR3 is 12 residues long. Germline V lookup: CDR1 SNHLY, CDR2 FYNNEI. This CDR3 is CASSEVNTEAFF. CDR3 sequence (DNA): TGTGCCAGCAGTGAAGTGAACACTGAAGCTTTCTTT.

This clone was seen more than once but under ten times. The genes are TRBV7-2 and TRBJ2-2; perhaps TRBD1 as D (5 bases). CDR1 and CDR2 from the germline V gene are SGHTA and FQGNSA. Between the trimmed V and J ends, which lost 1 base and 6 bases, there was a span of 12 bases. The CDR3 covers 15 residues. CDR3 sequence reads: CASSLGRKGSGELFF. The CDR3 nucleotides read TGTGCCAGCAGCTTAGGAAGAAAGGGGTCCGGGGAGCTGTTTTTT.

The rearrangement uses TRBV15 and TRBJ1-1; D possibly corresponds to TRBD1 (5 bases). The CDR3 has 15 residues. Trimming took off 0 bases at V and 6 bases at J, with 14 bases between the two ends. Germline CDR1 LNHNV, CDR2 YYDKDF (reference sequence). This CDR3 is CATSREGRLTSEAFF. The DNA of the CDR3 is TGTGCCACCAGCAGAGAGGGGCGCTTAACCTCTGAAGCTTTCTTT. Based on the CDR3 plus reference TRBV15 and TRBJ1-1, the full variable domain is DAMVIQNPRYQVTQFGKPVTLSCSQTLNHNVMYWYQQKSSQAPKLLFHYYDKDFNNEADTPDNFQSRRPNTSFCFLDIRSPGLGDTAMYLCATSREGRLTSEAFFGQGTRLTVV.

The chain links TRBV10-1 to TRBJ2-4; 8 nucleotides align to TRBD1. Germline V gives CDR1 WNHNN, CDR2 SYGVQD (reference sequence). The CDR3 covers 17 residues. V trimming: 5 bases; J trimming: 9 bases; junction bases outside the gene matches: 18. The CDR3 DNA follows: TGCGCCAGCAGTTCAGCCGGGACAGGAAAAGTTAGCGGCATTCAGTACTTC. Amino acids: CASSSAGTGKVSGIQYF.

The CDR3 loop reads CASSYGTGDTYGYTF. DNA of the CDR3: TGTGCCAGCAGCTACGGGACAGGGGATACCTATGGCTACACCTTC. The chain has TRBV27 and TRBJ1-2; 10 bases are a match to TRBD1. Losses at the gene ends were 6 bases for V and 4 bases for J; bases not matched to a gene: 8. CDR1 MNHEY and CDR2 SMNVEV come from the germline V gene (reference sequence). The CDR3 has 15 amino acids.

V gene TRBV12-5 combines with J gene TRBJ2-1, with D perhaps TRBD2 (5 bases). The V end lost 1 base, the J end lost 10 bases, and 8 bases lay between the germline ends. This CDR3 has 12 amino acids. Germline CDR1 reads LGHNT; CDR2 reads FRNRAP. CDR3 nucleotide sequence: TGTGCTAGTGGTTTGGGTAGCGTCGAGCAGTTCTTC. Amino acids: CASGLGSVEQFF.

The V call is TRBV7-3, the J call TRBJ1-1; 9 bases line up with TRBD1. V gave up 2 bases and J gave up 5 bases; unmatched junction bases: 6. CDR1 and CDR2 from the germline V gene are SGHTA and FQGTGA. This CDR3 region has 15 residues. CDR3 sequence: CASSLLTGGRTEAFF. The CDR3 region has the DNA TGTGCCAGCAGCTTATTGACAGGGGGACGGACTGAAGCTTTCTTT.

This clone came up a few times. The chain employs TRBV12-5 and TRBJ1-1; the D gene is possibly TRBD1 (5 bases). Germline V gene sequence: CDR1 LGHNT, CDR2 FRNRAP. V gave up 2 bases and J gave up 6 bases, with 16 bases separating them. This CDR3 comprises 15 residues. The DNA for the CDR3 is TGTGCTAGTGGTTTGATCCCGGGCAGGGCCCCTGAAGCTTTCTTT. Translating it yields CASGLIPGRAPEAFF.

The chain combines TRBV4-1 with TRBJ2-3, with D perhaps matching TRBD2 (6 bases). The V gene's germline CDR1 is MGHRA and CDR2 YSYEKL. V lost 1 base and J 5 bases, leaving 13 bases between the germline ends. This CDR3 spans 15 amino acids. The CDR3 spells CASSQVPGAKDTQYF. The CDR3 coding sequence is TGCGCCAGCAGCCAAGTCCCGGGAGCAAAAGATACGCAGTATTTT.

The chain is built from TRBV27 and TRBJ1-2, with 12 bases matching TRBD1. The length of the CDR3 is 14 residues. CDR1 is MNHEY and CDR2 is SMNVEV in the germline V gene (reference sequence). J lost 7 bases, V lost 2 bases, and 2 bases had no gene match. CDR3 residues: CASSLGTGGSGYTF. The CDR3 DNA is TGTGCCAGCAGTTTAGGGACAGGGGGCTCTGGCTACACCTTC.

This clone was recorded once. The chain carries TRBV9 and TRBJ2-5; D ambiguous. The J call is uncertain, as TRBJ2-7 better fits the DNA end. Looked up from germline, CDR1 is SGDLS and CDR2 is YYNGEE. The CDR3 is 14 amino acids. CDR3 protein: CASSVGVSSYEQYF. CDR3 bases: TGTGCCAGCAGCGTAGGGGTAAGCTCCTACGAGCAGTACTTC.

The sample holds one count of this clone. The rearrangement links TRBV29-1 to TRBJ2-3; D tentatively fits TRBD1 or TRBD2 (5 bases each). The CDR3 spans 18 residues. The germline V gene encodes CDR1 SQVTM and CDR2 ANQGSEA. The V end was cut by 2 bases, the J end by 1 base, with 22 bases between. The CDR3 DNA reads TGCAGCGTTGAACCGGGTCTCTTGGGAGTAGGGGGCACAGATACGCAGTATTTT. Protein product: CSVEPGLLGVGGTDTQYF.

This chain uses TRBV2 with TRBJ2-2, with a weak D call TRBD2 (5 bases). Trimming took 8 bases from V and 0 from J, leaving 16 bases between them. Germline assignment: CDR1 SNHLY and CDR2 FYNNEI. The CDR3 contains 16 residues. The CDR3 here is CASLVASRANTGELFF. The CDR3 DNA is TGTGCCAGCTTGGTAGCTAGCCGAGCGAACACCGGGGAGCTGTTTTTT.

The V and J genes are TRBV5-6 and TRBJ2-5; no reliable D call. Germline CDR1 is SGHDT and CDR2 is YYEEEE. This CDR3 is built from 14 residues. The ends were cut back, 6 bases at V and 5 bases at J, with 17 bases in the middle. CDR3 nucleotides: TGTGCCAGCACCCTGGTTCCGGCTGCGGAGACCCAGTACTTC. Translating gives CASTLVPAAETQYF.

The chain carries TRBV7-8 and TRBJ1-6; D remains unclear. The CDR3 length is 17 residues. The germline V gene has CDR1 SGHVS and CDR2 FQNEAQ. V was pared by 5 bases and J by 0 bases, with 14 bases between. CDR3 in amino acids: CASSLTVDSSYNSPLHF. CDR3 DNA: TGTGCCAGCAGCCTAACAGTTGATAGCTCCTATAATTCACCCCTCCACTTT.

The chain links TRBV30 to TRBJ2-4; possible D gene TRBD2, 7 bases. The CDR3 length is 14 residues. The V gene's germline CDR1 is GTSNPN and CDR2 SVGIG (reference sequence). V was clipped by 3 bases and J by 7 bases, with 16 bases between them. The CDR3 reads CAWSRGGGRNIQYF. CDR3 sequence (DNA): TGTGCCTGGAGCCGGGGAGGGGGTAGGAACATTCAGTACTTC.

Comments on this clone: This same CDR3 is encoded by further DNA sequences in the sample. The rearrangement links TRBV7-9 to TRBJ2-7; unclear D gene. This CDR3 spans 12 amino acids. V lost 6 bases and J 3 bases, leaving 9 bases between the germline ends. Germline V gene data show CDR1 as SEHNR and CDR2 as FQNEAQ (reference sequence). The CDR3 protein is CASSPGGYEQYF. In nucleotides, the CDR3 is TGTGCCAGCAGTCCGGGCGGCTACGAGCAGTACTTC. Looking up the rest from reference TRBV7-9 and TRBJ2-7 gives the full variable domain: DTGVSQNPRHKITKRGQNVTFRCDPISEHNRLYWYRQTLGQGPEFLTYFQNEAQLEKSRLLSDRFSAERPKGSFSTLEIQRTEQGDSAMYLCASSPGGYEQYFGPGTRLTVT.